These 23 T cell receptor beta chains share one sample of origin, sequenced in a study of identifying expanded T cells in peripheral blood. Assay: immunoSEQ multiplex PCR; the TCRdb copy retains only in-frame clones and omits some. Of tens of thousands of clones listed, about four fifths are singletons. Sequences were obtained from blood. These receptors were collected from a person aged 18 to 70 in good health.

The chain employs TRBV19 and TRBJ1-1; no definite D call. CDR1 is LNHDA and CDR2 is SQIVND in the germline V gene (reference sequence). Trimming cost V 3 bases and J 3 bases, with 8 bases left between them. The CDR3 spans 13 residues. Written as DNA, the CDR3 is TGTGCCAGTAGTATTAATGGGGACACTGAAGCTTTCTTT. It yields the protein CASSINGDTEAFF.

V gene TRBV2 combines with J gene TRBJ1-4; D is uncertain. With 6 bases removed from V and 5 bases from J, the gap between germline ends came to 25 bases. CDR1 and CDR2 from the germline V gene are SNHLY and FYNNEI. There are 18 residues in the CDR3. Here the CDR3 DNA reads TGTGCCAGCAGACACACGAAAGGGTCCTGGATTGGAAATGAAAAACTGTTTTTT. It yields the protein CASRHTKGSWIGNEKLFF.

In the case of this clone: Other DNA variants within this sample encode the same CDR3. The chain recombines TRBV5-1 with TRBJ2-2; D perhaps matches TRBD2 (6 bases). CDR3 size: 16 residues. The germline CDR1 and CDR2 sequences are SGHRS and YFSETQ. Trimming took 0 bases from V and 0 from J, leaving 9 bases between them. The CDR3 spells CASSLESSANTGELFF. Here the CDR3 DNA reads TGCGCCAGCAGCTTGGAGTCTAGCGCGAACACCGGGGAGCTGTTTTTT.

The DNA of the CDR3 is TGTGCCAGCAGCCGTAGCGGAAACTCCTACAATGAGCAGTTCTTC. This translates into CASSRSGNSYNEQFF. This chain links TRBV6-1 with TRBJ2-1; D is possibly TRBD2 (6 bases). The V end was cut by 6 bases, the J end by 0 bases, with 12 bases between. The CDR3 has 15 amino acids. Per the germline V gene, CDR1 is MNHNS and CDR2 is SASEGT.

The V call is TRBV7-6, the J call TRBJ1-2; D is ambiguous. Trimming stripped 2 bases from V and 5 bases from J, with 15 bases between. Germline V gene data show CDR1 as SGHVS and CDR2 as FNYEAQ. CDR3 length: 15 residues. For the CDR3, the DNA is TGTGCCAGCAGCTTATCGGGCGGCGCTGGGTATGGCTACACCTTC. Its protein is CASSLSGGAGYGYTF.

This clone was counted ten times or more. The genes are TRBV19 and TRBJ1-2; D uncertain. The CDR3 covers 12 residues. The V gene's germline CDR1 is LNHDA and CDR2 SQIVND (reference sequence). The V end was cut by 7 bases, the J end by 3 bases, with 9 bases between. The CDR3 coding sequence is TGTGCCAGTAAATTTGGGCACTATGGCTACACCTTC. This sequence encodes CASKFGHYGYTF.

V and J are TRBV18 and TRBJ2-5; 7 bases map to TRBD2. The germline V gene has CDR1 KGHSH and CDR2 LQKENI. Trimming removed 4 bases from V and 5 bases from J; junction bases left unmatched: 10. This CDR3 region has 15 residues. This CDR3 is CASSLPGLSSETQYF. CDR3 coding DNA: TGTGCCAGCTCACTGCCGGGACTATCTAGTGAGACCCAGTACTTC.

The CDR3 DNA sequence: TGTGCCAGCAGCTATTCCCGGGACAGGGGATACGAGCAGTACTTC. Protein: CASSYSRDRGYEQYF. The chain has TRBV7-8 and TRBJ2-7; 10 positions agree with TRBD1. Germline lookup yields CDR1 SGHVS and CDR2 FQNEAQ. The CDR3 loop spans 15 amino acids. V trimming: 4 bases; J trimming: 4 bases; junction bases outside the gene matches: 7.

This clone occurred once. The CDR3 nucleotides read TGTGCCAGCAGCTCCTTGGGGGGAAACACTGAAGCTTTCTTT. This codes for CASSSLGGNTEAFF. The V call is TRBV7-3, the J call TRBJ1-1; D possibly corresponds to TRBD1 (5 bases). This CDR3 is 14 amino acids long. CDR1 is SGHTA and CDR2 is FQGTGA in the germline V gene. V was trimmed by 4 bases and J by 2 bases, leaving 11 bases between them.

As concerns this clone: Compared with germline, one end of the junction differs, possibly owing to a read error. The rearrangement joins TRBV7-2 to TRBJ2-3; 11 bases map to TRBD1. From germline, CDR1 is SGHTA and CDR2 FQGNSA. The CDR3 is 16 residues long. The chain's CDR3 is CASILNPGTGGITQYF. CDR3 in DNA: TGTGCCAGCATCTTAAACCCCGGGACAGGGGGGATTACGCAGTATTTT.

The genes are TRBV29-1 and TRBJ2-5; 8 positions match TRBD2. There are 15 residues in the CDR3. V was pared by 1 base and J by 5 bases, with 9 bases of the junction left unmatched. Germline V gene sequence: CDR1 SQVTM, CDR2 ANQGSEA. The CDR3 nucleotides read TGCAGCGTTGAAGGAATAGCGGGGCCTCGGGAGACCCAGTACTTC. It specifies CSVEGIAGPRETQYF.

CDR3 in DNA: TGTGCCTGGACGATAGCCGGAAATAATGGCTACACCTTC. Protein product: CAWTIAGNNGYTF. V is TRBV30 and J is TRBJ1-2; D call uncertain. With 4 bases removed from V and 6 bases from J, the gap between germline ends came to 15 bases. CDR3 length: 13 amino acids. Germline-derived CDR1 and CDR2 are GTSNPN and SVGIG (reference sequence).

This sequence joins TRBV29-1 and TRBJ2-4, with 10 bases that match TRBD2. Germline loops: CDR1 SQVTM, CDR2 ANQGSEA. This CDR3 contains 13 residues. V was clipped by 6 bases and J by 8 bases; unmatched bases: 7. CDR3 coding DNA: TGCAGCGTAGCGGGAGGGCTGGGGGACATTCAGTACTTC. Translated: CSVAGGLGDIQYF. Supplemented by reference TRBV29-1 and TRBJ2-4, the full variable domain reads SAVISQKPSRDICQRGTSLTIQCQVDSQVTMMFWYRQQPGQSLTLIATANQGSEATYESGFVIDKFPISRPNLTFSTLTVSNMSPEDSSIYLCSVAGGLGDIQYFGAGTRLSVL.

V is TRBV19 and J is TRBJ2-3; TRBD2 might be the D (5 bases). Germline V gene lookup returns CDR1 LNHDA and CDR2 SQIVND (reference sequence). Trimming removed 4 bases from V and 2 bases from J, with 22 bases in between. CDR3 size: 18 residues. DNA of the CDR3: TGTGCCAGTAGTACCTTCGGGAACGCGTTTAGCTTCACAGATACGCAGTATTTT. Encoded protein: CASSTFGNAFSFTDTQYF.

The V call is TRBV6-1, the J call TRBJ2-3, with D tentatively TRBD1 or TRBD2 (6 bases each). The CDR3 sequence is 17 residues long. Germline-derived CDR1 and CDR2 are MNHNS and SASEGT. V was clipped by 4 bases and J by 1 base, with 18 bases between them. CDR3 DNA sequence: TGTGCCAGCAGTGGACCTGGGGGGCTCCGACGCACAGATACGCAGTATTTT. Amino acids: CASSGPGGLRRTDTQYF.

The sample holds one count of this clone. This chain connects TRBV7-6 to TRBJ1-4; D perhaps matches TRBD1 (6 bases). The CDR3 runs to 16 residues. Trimming removed 0 bases from V and 4 bases from J, with 12 bases in between. The V gene's germline CDR1 is SGHVS and CDR2 FNYEAQ. The CDR3 is CASSLAPGAGNEKLFF. CDR3 DNA: TGTGCCAGCAGCTTAGCGCCGGGGGCGGGTAATGAAAAACTGTTTTTT.

The sample holds a few counts of this clone. The V call is TRBV18, the J call TRBJ1-4; D is uncertain. This CDR3 is built from 14 residues. Trimming removed 2 bases at V and 3 bases at J, with 7 bases between. Germline CDR1 reads KGHSH; CDR2 reads LQKENI. The CDR3: CASSPRQSNEKLFF. CDR3 nucleotides: TGTGCCAGCTCACCAAGGCAGTCTAATGAAAAACTGTTTTTT. The full variable domain, rest sourced from reference TRBV18 and TRBJ1-4, is NAGVMQNPRHLVRRRGQEARLRCSPMKGHSHVYWYRQLPEEGLKFMVYLQKENIIDESGMPKERFSAEFPKEGPSILRIQQVVRGDSAAYFCASSPRQSNEKLFFGSGTQLSVL.

The V call is TRBV6-5, the J call TRBJ1-5, with D unclear. The CDR3 loop spans 14 amino acids. The germline V and J ends were trimmed by 5 bases and 0 bases, with 8 bases remaining between them. The germline gives CDR1 MNHEY, CDR2 SVGAGI. The CDR3 here is CASSEQYSNQPQHF. The CDR3 coding sequence is TGTGCCAGCAGTGAACAGTATAGCAATCAGCCCCAGCATTTT.

Details on this clone: The sample contains more than one DNA sequence encoding this CDR3. The chain is built from TRBV5-8 and TRBJ1-5; TRBD1 is a possible D gene (5 bases). Germline V lookup: CDR1 SGHTS, CDR2 YDEGEE. The CDR3 totals 12 residues. Trimming cost V 2 bases and J 5 bases, with 5 bases left between them. The CDR3 DNA reads TGTGCCAGCAGCTTCAGGGATCAGCCCCAGCATTTT. As protein: CASSFRDQPQHF.

The CDR3 nucleotides read TGTGCCAGTAGTATAAGGGGATCGAACACTGAAGCTTTCTTT. Protein product: CASSIRGSNTEAFF. The chain has TRBV19 and TRBJ1-1, with D maybe TRBD1 (5 bases). The CDR3 loop spans 14 amino acids. Germline V gives CDR1 LNHDA, CDR2 SQIVND (reference sequence). V was shortened by 2 bases and J by 1 base, with 8 bases between the two germline ends. Full variable domain (missing parts from reference TRBV19 and TRBJ1-1): DGGITQSPKYLFRKEGQNVTLSCEQNLNHDAMYWYRQDPGQGLRLIYYSQIVNDFQKGDIAEGYSVSREKKESFPLTVTSAQKNPTAFYLCASSIRGSNTEAFFGQGTRLTVV.

V gene TRBV6-1 combines with J gene TRBJ2-7; 10 bases fit TRBD2. This CDR3 spans 16 amino acids. Germline V gives CDR1 MNHNS, CDR2 SASEGT. J was trimmed by 5 bases and V by 2 bases; bases with no gene match: 9. The CDR3 nucleotides read TGTGCCAGCAGTGAAATCCGGGCTAGCGGGAGTAACGAGCAGTACTTC. This encodes CASSEIRASGSNEQYF.

The J gene is TRBJ2-7, the V gene TRBV29-1; D possibly corresponds to TRBD2 (6 bases). The CDR3 sequence is 14 residues long. The V and J ends lost 1 base and 6 bases respectively, with 16 bases between them. CDR1 is SQVTM, CDR2 ANQGSEA, per germline. The DNA for the CDR3 is TGCAGCGTTGAAGGGGGGGTACTCCCTGGCGAGCAGTACTTC. Translated: CSVEGGVLPGEQYF.

The rearrangement links TRBV11-2 to TRBJ1-2; 9 bases agree with TRBD1. The germline V gene encodes CDR1 SGHAT and CDR2 FQNNGV. The V segment lost 1 base and the J segment 3 bases; nucleotides outside the gene matches: 0. This CDR3 spans 14 amino acids. The CDR3 sequence is CASSLGDRDYGYTF. In DNA form, the CDR3 reads TGTGCCAGCAGCTTAGGGGACAGGGACTATGGCTACACCTTC.